The 20 T cell receptor beta chains in this list originate from one sample, sequenced in a study of T cells in Graves' hyperthyroidism and ophthalmopathy. TCR beta CDR3 region amplification was performed from RNA transcripts. The primer set for the first-round RT-PCR of the TCR CDR3 was HTBI. One entry per CDR3 protein results from TCRdb running MiXCR on the multiplex PCR reads. This sample has fewer than 650,000 distinct CDR3 sequences, with over 12% found just once. The sequenced sample consisted of blood. Receptors were obtained from a woman aged 40-49 years with Graves' ophthalmopathy.

In this sample, this clonotype turned up many times. V is TRBV7-3 and J is TRBJ2-7, with TRBD1 matching over 9 bases. Germline V gene sequence: CDR1 SGHTA, CDR2 FQGTGA. The CDR3 has 15 amino acids. The V segment lost 5 bases and the J segment 3 bases; nucleotides outside the gene matches: 8. The CDR3 nucleotides are TGTGCCAGCAGCCTCCAAGGGACAGGGAACTACGAGCAGTACTTC. It yields the protein CASSLQGTGNYEQYF.

CDR3 nucleotides: TGTGCCAGCAGTGAAGAAAGTATGACTCAGCCCCAGCATTTT. This gives the protein CASSEESMTQPQHF. V gene TRBV6-1 combines with J gene TRBJ1-5, with D unresolved. Trimming pared 1 base from V and 6 bases from J, leaving 10 bases between. The CDR3 runs 14 residues. Germline V gene lookup returns CDR1 MNHNS and CDR2 SASEGT.

This clonotype appeared many times. The chain joins TRBV25-1 to TRBJ2-2, with 8 positions matching TRBD2. CDR3 length: 16 residues. The germline gives CDR1 MGHDK, CDR2 SYGVNS. The trim removed 8 bases at V and 1 base at J, leaving 9 bases unmatched. The DNA for the CDR3 is TGTGCCAGCTCCCCGGGGGGGAGTCGGAACACCGGGGAGCTGTTTTTT. The encoded protein is CASSPGGSRNTGELFF.

The sample holds many counts of this clonotype. The chain recombines TRBV6-1 with TRBJ1-5; possibly TRBD1 for D (5 bases). Germline V gene sequence: CDR1 MNHNS, CDR2 SASEGT. The CDR3 spans 16 residues. With 7 bases removed from V and 5 bases from J, the gap between germline ends came to 21 bases. The CDR3 sequence: CASKPAVGREDQPQHF. CDR3 DNA: TGTGCCAGCAAACCAGCGGTGGGCAGGGAAGATCAGCCCCAGCATTTT.

At least ten counts were recorded for this clonotype. The genes are TRBV5-1 and TRBJ2-5; TRBD2 is a possible D gene (6 bases). The germline V and J ends were trimmed by 4 bases and 7 bases, with 20 bases remaining between them. Germline lookup yields CDR1 SGHRS and CDR2 YFSETQ. The CDR3 totals 15 residues. The CDR3, as DNA: TGCGCCAGCAGCCTGCAAGCGGGTATCCAGGGGACCCAGTACTTC. It is translated as CASSLQAGIQGTQYF.

This clonotype was picked up many times. This rearrangement joins TRBV10-3 to TRBJ1-1, with 7 bases matching TRBD1. This CDR3 has 16 amino acids. J gave up 2 bases and V 5 bases, and 11 bases lay outside the gene matches. In germline, CDR1 is ENHRY, CDR2 SYGVKD. The CDR3 DNA reads TGTGCCATCAGTCCCGGCACAGGGGACTCAAACACTGAAGCTTTCTTT. It specifies CAISPGTGDSNTEAFF.

This clonotype has at least ten counts. The chain combines TRBV6-1 with TRBJ2-5, with no clear D. CDR1 and CDR2 (germline): MNHNS, SASEGT. V gave up 5 bases and J gave up 1 base, with 11 bases separating them. The CDR3 runs to 14 residues. CDR3 in amino acids: CASSLTPGQETQYF. For the CDR3, the DNA is TGTGCCAGCAGTCTCACCCCGGGCCAAGAGACCCAGTACTTC.

This clonotype was seen many times. CDR3 bases: TGTGCCACCAGCAAGCGGGACGGCTCCTACGAGCAGTACTTC. The encoded protein is CATSKRDGSYEQYF. The gene calls are TRBV15 and TRBJ2-7, with 7 bases that match TRBD2. The V gene end was trimmed by 4 bases and the J gene end by 0 bases; junction bases not matched to a gene: 3. Germline-derived CDR1 and CDR2 are LNHNV and YYDKDF (reference sequence). The CDR3 spans 14 residues. Full variable domain (remainder filled in from reference TRBV15 and TRBJ2-7): DAMVIQNPRYQVTQFGKPVTLSCSQTLNHNVMYWYQQKSSQAPKLLFHYYDKDFNNEADTPDNFQSRRPNTSFCFLDIRSPGLGDTAMYLCATSKRDGSYEQYFGPGTRLTVT.

This clonotype has more than one count but fewer than ten. This chain joins TRBV6-1 and TRBJ2-5, with D perhaps matching TRBD1 or TRBD2 (6 bases each). Trimming left V 7 bases short and J 5 bases short, with 14 bases between. This CDR3 spans 13 amino acids. Germline V CDR1 and CDR2: MNHNS, SASEGT. The CDR3 DNA follows: TGTGCCAGCACCCGTTGGGGGGCGGAGACCCAGTACTTC. Its protein product is CASTRWGAETQYF.

The V call is TRBV7-9, the J call TRBJ2-7, with 10 bases fitting TRBD2. V was pared by 5 bases and J by 0 bases, with 4 bases of the junction left unmatched. This CDR3 comprises 15 residues. Germline V gene sequence: CDR1 SEHNR, CDR2 FQNEAQ (reference sequence). The CDR3 loop reads CASSITSGTSYEQYF. The CDR3 coding sequence is TGTGCCAGCAGCATAACTAGCGGGACCTCCTACGAGCAGTACTTC.

This clonotype was observed at least ten times. The chain combines TRBV5-1 with TRBJ2-7; D gene uncertain. Germline V gene data show CDR1 as SGHRS and CDR2 as YFSETQ. Trimming removed 1 base at V and 2 bases at J, with 19 bases between. The CDR3 spans 17 residues. The CDR3 spells CASSLNSPGRHPYEQYF. Here the CDR3 DNA reads TGCGCCAGCAGCTTGAATTCCCCAGGTCGTCACCCCTACGAGCAGTACTTC.

In this sample, this clonotype turned up many times. CDR3 protein: CASSSPSTSGSYEQYF. The DNA for the CDR3 is TGTGCCAGCAGCTCCCCGTCGACTAGCGGGAGCTACGAGCAGTACTTC. This chain connects TRBV11-1 to TRBJ2-7, with 12 bases aligning to TRBD2. The CDR3 consists of 16 residues. The trim removed 4 bases at V and 3 bases at J, leaving 7 bases unmatched. CDR1 SGHAT and CDR2 FQDESV come from the germline V gene (reference sequence).

This clonotype was counted ten times or more. V and J are TRBV6-2 or TRBV6-3 and TRBJ2-7, with D possibly being TRBD1 (5 bases). V was cut by 4 bases and J by 7 bases, with 11 bases left in between. Germline assignment: CDR1 MNHEY and CDR2 SVGEGT. CDR3 length: 12 amino acids. CDR3 coding DNA: TGTGCCAGCAGTTTCTCTCAGGGTGAGCAGTACTTC. Amino acids: CASSFSQGEQYF.

This clonotype was counted many times. The rearrangement uses TRBV6-5 and TRBJ2-7; TRBD2 matches 7 bases. Germline-derived CDR1 and CDR2 are MNHEY and SVGAGI. V was pared by 6 bases and J by 2 bases, with 4 bases of the junction left unmatched. The CDR3 length is 13 residues. DNA for the CDR3: TGTGCCAGCAGGCGGGGGAATACCTACGAGCAGTACTTC. It yields the protein CASRRGNTYEQYF.

V gene TRBV28 combines with J gene TRBJ2-7; 7 nucleotides line up with TRBD2. V lost 6 bases, J lost 4 bases, and 6 bases stayed unmatched. The CDR3 length is 13 residues. Germline V lookup: CDR1 MDHEN, CDR2 SYDVKM. The CDR3 nucleotides read TGTGCCAGCAGGGGGGGGGAGGGGTACGAGCAGTACTTC. Translation gives CASRGGEGYEQYF.

This clonotype was seen repeatedly, ten times or more. V gene TRBV6-5 combines with J gene TRBJ2-2; D is uncertain. Trimming left V 0 bases short and J 7 bases short, with 12 bases between. Germline V gene data show CDR1 as MNHEY and CDR2 as SVGAGI. The CDR3 totals 15 residues. DNA for the CDR3: TGTGCCAGCAGTTACTCGCGTGCCCCGAGCGGGGAGCTGTTTTTT. Translated, it gives CASSYSRAPSGELFF.

The DNA for the CDR3 is TGTGCCATCAGCCGGGGAGGGGGCGCGTACGAGCAGTACTTC. Protein product: CAISRGGGAYEQYF. The rearrangement uses TRBV10-3 and TRBJ2-7, with D perhaps TRBD1 or TRBD2 (7 bases each). Trimming left V 6 bases short and J 4 bases short, with 16 bases between. The CDR3 spans 14 residues. Looked up from germline, CDR1 is ENHRY and CDR2 is SYGVKD.

This clonotype was picked up many times. The genes are TRBV6-2 or TRBV6-3 and TRBJ2-7; 8 nucleotides agree with TRBD2. This CDR3 comprises 15 residues. The V segment lost 2 bases and the J segment 0 bases; nucleotides outside the gene matches: 3. Germline V CDR1 and CDR2: MNHEY, SVGEGT. CDR3 DNA sequence: TGTGCCAGCAGTTACAGCGGGAGTCTCTCCTACGAGCAGTACTTC. Translation gives CASSYSGSLSYEQYF.

The table lists this clonotype with many counts. This rearrangement joins TRBV6-5 to TRBJ2-2; the match to TRBD2 covers 8 bases. J lost 1 base, V lost 4 bases, and 5 bases had no gene match. The CDR3 is 16 amino acids. Germline V CDR1 and CDR2: MNHEY, SVGAGI. The CDR3 DNA is TGTGCCAGCAGTTCAAGGACTAGCAGGAACACCGGGGAGCTGTTTTTT. It is translated as CASSSRTSRNTGELFF.

This clonotype was seen ten or more times. This sequence joins TRBV15 and TRBJ2-6; the D call may be TRBD1 or TRBD2 (5 bases each). Germline CDR1 LNHNV, CDR2 YYDKDF (reference sequence). V was pared by 4 bases and J by 0 bases, with 16 bases between. This CDR3 comprises 18 residues. CDR3: CATSTPPGRVSGANVLTF. The CDR3, as DNA: TGTGCCACCAGCACCCCCCCGGGACGGGTCTCTGGGGCCAACGTCCTGACTTTC.